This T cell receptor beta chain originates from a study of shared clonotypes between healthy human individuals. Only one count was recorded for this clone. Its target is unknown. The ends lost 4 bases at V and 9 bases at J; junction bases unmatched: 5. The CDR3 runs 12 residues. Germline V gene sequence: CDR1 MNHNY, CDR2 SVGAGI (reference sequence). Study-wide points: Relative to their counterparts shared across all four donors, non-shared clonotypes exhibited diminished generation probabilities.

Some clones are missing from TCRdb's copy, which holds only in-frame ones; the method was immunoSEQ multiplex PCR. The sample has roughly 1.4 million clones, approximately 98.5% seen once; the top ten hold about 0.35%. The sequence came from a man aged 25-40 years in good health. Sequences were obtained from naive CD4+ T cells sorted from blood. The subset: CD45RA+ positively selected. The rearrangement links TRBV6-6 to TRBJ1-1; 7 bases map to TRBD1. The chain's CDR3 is CASSFRGQQAFF. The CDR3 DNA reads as TGTGCCAGCAGTTTTAGGGGACAGCAAGCTTTCTTT.